This T cell receptor (beta chain) was recorded in a study of early T cells in non-severe SARS-CoV-2 infection. Study as a whole: Bulk RNA isolated from unsorted whole blood underwent sequencing; chains were not paired.

TCRdb called the 5' RACE reads again in MiXCR, with one record for every CDR3 protein. Among 75,000 to 100,000 distinct CDR3 sequences, approximately 14% were seen once, and the ten largest hold approximately 0.54%. This clonotype was found a few times. The source material was whole blood. This TCR was sampled from an adult who was a healthcare worker with PCR-confirmed SARS-CoV-2 infection or an uninfected control (not recorded which).

The CDR3 sequence is CASSGGGAPYNEQFF. CDR3 nucleotides: TGTGCCAGCAGCGGCGGGGGGGCTCCCTACAATGAGCAGTTCTTC. V is TRBV5-4 and J is TRBJ2-1; 9 bases map to TRBD2. The V gene end was trimmed by 4 bases and the J gene end by 2 bases; junction bases not matched to a gene: 4. CDR3 length equals 15 residues. The germline gives CDR1 SGHNT, CDR2 YYREEE (reference sequence).